These T cell receptor beta chains were read from a single sample in a study of T cell changes during pregnancy in multiple sclerosis. Sequencing was performed with immunoSEQ multiplex PCR; in TCRdb, only in-frame clones are kept and a portion is missing. This table holds more than 65,000 clones, just over 90% found once. Here the sequenced sample was CD4+ T cells from peripheral blood mononuclear cells, taken before pregnancy. The source is a female donor with multiple sclerosis, enrolled in a pregnancy study. Each CDR3 is given with its conserved first and last residue. A D gene is named only where the DNA matches it firmly. Size is omitted from some rows. Given values are once, few, many or a class for expanded clones.

v_gene: TRBV28
j_gene: TRBJ1-4
d_gene: -
abundance: once
CDR3aa: CASRAGLREKLFF
CDR3nt: TGTGCCAGCAGGGCAGGGCTTAGAGAAAAACTGTTTTTT

v_gene: TRBV2
j_gene: TRBJ1-1
d_gene: -
abundance: -
CDR3aa: CASNLGGVAEAFF
CDR3nt: TGTGCCAGCAATCTTGGCGGGGTGGCTGAAGCTTTCTTT

v_gene: TRBV2
j_gene: TRBJ2-3
d_gene: -
abundance: -
CDR3aa: CASSGRGPSTDTQYF
CDR3nt: TGTGCCAGCAGTGGCAGGGGTCCTAGCACAGATACGCAGTATTTT

v_gene: TRBV6-5
j_gene: TRBJ2-7
d_gene: -
abundance: -
CDR3aa: CASSYLQGRNEQYF
CDR3nt: TGTGCCAGCAGTTACCTCCAGGGGCGAAACGAGCAGTACTTC

v_gene: TRBV5-5
j_gene: TRBJ1-1
d_gene: -
abundance: -
CDR3aa: CASSLTGFTEAFF
CDR3nt: TGTGCCAGCAGTTTAACAGGGTTCACTGAAGCTTTCTTT

v_gene: TRBV5-4
j_gene: TRBJ2-7
d_gene: -
abundance: -
CDR3aa: CASSLGQAARHDEQYF
CDR3nt: TGTGCCAGCAGCTTGGGACAGGCGGCCCGTCATGACGAGCAGTACTTC

v_gene: TRBV18
j_gene: TRBJ2-7
d_gene: TRBD1
abundance: -
CDR3aa: CASSPAGGSYEQYF
CDR3nt: TGTGCCAGCTCACCAGCAGGGGGATCCTACGAGCAGTACTTC

v_gene: TRBV13
j_gene: TRBJ2-7
d_gene: TRBD2
abundance: -
CDR3aa: CASSLRSGRARHEQYF
CDR3nt: TGTGCCAGCAGCTTAAGAAGCGGGAGGGCTAGGCACGAGCAGTACTTC

v_gene: TRBV13
j_gene: TRBJ1-5
d_gene: -
abundance: -
CDR3aa: CASSLRRDGLPQHF
CDR3nt: TGTGCCAGCAGCTTAAGGAGGGACGGACTGCCCCAGCATTTT

v_gene: TRBV30
j_gene: TRBJ1-2
d_gene: -
abundance: once
CDR3aa: CAWGHGAGYTF
CDR3nt: TGTGCCTGGGGGCACGGCGCTGGCTACACCTTC

v_gene: TRBV28
j_gene: TRBJ1-2
d_gene: TRBD1
abundance: -
CDR3aa: CASSPYALGQANYGYTF
CDR3nt: TGTGCCAGCAGTCCCTACGCCCTAGGACAGGCTAACTATGGCTACACCTTC

v_gene: TRBV19
j_gene: TRBJ1-2
d_gene: -
abundance: -
CDR3aa: CASSIEGTLNYGYTF
CDR3nt: TGTGCCAGTAGTATCGAGGGCACCTTGAACTATGGCTACACCTTC

v_gene: TRBV5-6
j_gene: TRBJ2-7
d_gene: -
abundance: -
CDR3aa: CASSLSSSSYEQYF
CDR3nt: TGTGCCAGCAGCTTATCCTCTAGCTCCTACGAGCAGTACTTC

v_gene: TRBV19
j_gene: TRBJ1-5
d_gene: -
abundance: -
CDR3aa: CASSITSQTVQPQHF
CDR3nt: TGTGCCAGTAGTATTACGTCCCAAACGGTTCAGCCCCAGCATTTT

v_gene: TRBV30
j_gene: TRBJ1-5
d_gene: TRBD1
abundance: -
CDR3aa: CAWGDSPNQPQHF
CDR3nt: TGTGCCTGGGGGGACAGCCCTAATCAGCCCCAGCATTTT

v_gene: TRBV4-1
j_gene: TRBJ2-3
d_gene: -
abundance: -
CDR3aa: CASSQGDGDTDTQYF
CDR3nt: TGCGCCAGCAGCCAAGGTGACGGGGACACAGATACGCAGTATTTT

v_gene: TRBV9
j_gene: TRBJ2-7
d_gene: -
abundance: -
CDR3aa: CASSVGADLYEQYF
CDR3nt: TGTGCCAGCAGCGTAGGGGCAGACCTATACGAGCAGTACTTC

v_gene: TRBV7-3
j_gene: TRBJ2-2
d_gene: TRBD2
abundance: -
CDR3aa: CASSLGSGVSELFF
CDR3nt: TGTGCCAGCAGCTTGGGTAGCGGGGTCAGTGAGCTGTTTTTT

v_gene: TRBV28
j_gene: TRBJ2-7
d_gene: -
abundance: -
CDR3aa: CASSAWGRGMYEQYF
CDR3nt: TGTGCCAGCAGTGCCTGGGGCAGGGGTATGTACGAGCAGTACTTC

v_gene: TRBV30
j_gene: TRBJ1-5
d_gene: -
abundance: -
CDR3aa: CAWSDRNQPQHF
CDR3nt: TGTGCCTGGAGTGACAGGAATCAGCCCCAGCATTTT

v_gene: TRBV7-6
j_gene: TRBJ2-1
d_gene: TRBD1
abundance: -
CDR3aa: CASSPSGGLGEQFF
CDR3nt: TGTGCCAGCAGCCCTTCAGGGGGCTTGGGTGAGCAGTTCTTC

v_gene: TRBV5-1
j_gene: TRBJ2-1
d_gene: -
abundance: -
CDR3aa: CASSLGRQLNEQFF
CDR3nt: TGCGCCAGCAGCTTGGGGCGGCAGCTTAATGAGCAGTTCTTC

v_gene: TRBV6-5
j_gene: TRBJ2-7
d_gene: -
abundance: -
CDR3aa: CASRANRAVSYEQYF
CDR3nt: TGTGCCAGCAGAGCTAACAGGGCGGTCTCCTACGAGCAGTACTTC

v_gene: TRBV27
j_gene: TRBJ1-1
d_gene: -
abundance: -
CDR3aa: CASSLSYQDNTEAFF
CDR3nt: TGTGCCAGCAGTTTATCGTACCAGGATAACACTGAAGCTTTCTTT

v_gene: TRBV30
j_gene: TRBJ1-1
d_gene: TRBD1
abundance: -
CDR3aa: CAGDRYHTEAFF
CDR3nt: TGTGCCGGGGACAGGTACCACACTGAAGCTTTCTTT

v_gene: TRBV5-6
j_gene: TRBJ1-3
d_gene: -
abundance: -
CDR3aa: CASSPGSGNTIYF
CDR3nt: TGTGCCAGCAGCCCGGGATCTGGAAACACCATATATTTT

v_gene: TRBV4-2
j_gene: TRBJ2-5
d_gene: TRBD2
abundance: -
CDR3aa: CASSQGVRGGEQETQYF
CDR3nt: TGTGCCAGCAGCCAAGGAGTACGGGGGGGCGAGCAAGAGACCCAGTACTTC

v_gene: TRBV4-2
j_gene: TRBJ1-2
d_gene: -
abundance: -
CDR3aa: CASSQDLLPPYGYTF
CDR3nt: TGTGCCAGCAGCCAAGATCTCCTCCCCCCGTATGGCTACACCTTC

v_gene: TRBV18
j_gene: TRBJ2-7
d_gene: -
abundance: -
CDR3aa: CASSPISYEQYF
CDR3nt: TGTGCCAGCTCACCTATCTCCTACGAGCAGTACTTC

v_gene: TRBV7-2
j_gene: TRBJ2-7
d_gene: -
abundance: -
CDR3aa: CASSLSVYEQYF
CDR3nt: TGTGCCAGCAGCTTAAGCGTCTACGAGCAGTACTTC

v_gene: TRBV25-1
j_gene: TRBJ2-4
d_gene: -
abundance: once
CDR3aa: CASSAAGFIQYF
CDR3nt: TGTGCCAGCAGTGCGGCCGGGTTCATTCAGTACTTC

v_gene: TRBV5-1
j_gene: TRBJ2-3
d_gene: TRBD1
abundance: -
CDR3aa: CASSIRIQGSTDTQYF
CDR3nt: TGCGCCAGCAGCATTAGAATACAGGGGAGCACAGATACGCAGTATTTT

v_gene: TRBV6-5
j_gene: TRBJ2-5
d_gene: TRBD1
abundance: -
CDR3aa: CAGRRNRGQETQYF
CDR3nt: TGTGCCGGCAGGCGAAACAGGGGGCAAGAGACCCAGTACTTC

v_gene: TRBV25-1
j_gene: TRBJ2-1
d_gene: TRBD2
abundance: -
CDR3aa: CASSELAGYINEQFF
CDR3nt: TGTGCCAGCAGTGAGCTAGCGGGATATATCAATGAGCAGTTCTTC

v_gene: TRBV7-2
j_gene: TRBJ2-1
d_gene: TRBD1
abundance: -
CDR3aa: CASSAWTGGRNEQFF
CDR3nt: TGTGCCAGCAGCGCCTGGACAGGGGGCCGCAATGAGCAGTTCTTC

v_gene: TRBV6-1
j_gene: TRBJ2-2
d_gene: -
abundance: once
CDR3aa: CASSERRRGRSTGELFF
CDR3nt: TGTGCCAGCAGTGAACGTAGGAGGGGGCGTAGCACCGGGGAGCTGTTTTTT

v_gene: TRBV28
j_gene: TRBJ1-1
d_gene: -
abundance: -
CDR3aa: CASSRGTSWVEAFF
CDR3nt: TGTGCCAGCAGCCGAGGTACAAGCTGGGTGGAAGCTTTCTTT

v_gene: TRBV28
j_gene: TRBJ1-5
d_gene: -
abundance: -
CDR3aa: CASREGAVSNQPQHF
CDR3nt: TGTGCCAGCAGGGAAGGGGCGGTTAGCAATCAGCCCCAGCATTTT

v_gene: TRBV2
j_gene: TRBJ2-7
d_gene: -
abundance: -
CDR3aa: CASSYYEQYF
CDR3nt: TGTGCCAGCAGCTACTACGAGCAGTACTTC

v_gene: TRBV6-5
j_gene: TRBJ1-1
d_gene: -
abundance: -
CDR3aa: CASSPWTDWNTEAFF
CDR3nt: TGTGCCAGCAGCCCCTGGACTGATTGGAACACTGAAGCTTTCTTT

v_gene: TRBV9
j_gene: TRBJ2-2
d_gene: TRBD2
abundance: medium-sized
CDR3aa: CASSVASGSNGELFF
CDR3nt: TGTGCCAGCAGCGTCGCTAGCGGGAGTAACGGGGAGCTGTTTTTT

v_gene: TRBV5-1
j_gene: TRBJ2-1
d_gene: -
abundance: -
CDR3aa: CASSPRDFNEQFF
CDR3nt: TGCGCCAGCAGCCCCAGGGACTTCAATGAGCAGTTCTTC

v_gene: TRBV7-9
j_gene: TRBJ2-5
d_gene: TRBD2
abundance: -
CDR3aa: CASSRLSGSKETQYF
CDR3nt: TGTGCCAGCAGCCGACTTAGCGGGTCTAAAGAGACCCAGTACTTC